The source of this TCR beta chain is a study of T cell responses to AZD1222 COVID-19 vaccine. This table comes from immunoSEQ multiplex PCR, and its TCRdb copy is limited to in-frame clones, with some not included. The table records about 120,000 clones, around 85% of them present only once. V lost 7 bases, J lost 2 bases, and 11 bases lay in between. Germline V lookup: CDR1 LNHDA, CDR2 SQIVND (reference sequence). The CDR3 is 13 amino acids. The sample in question was peripheral blood, obtained on day 0 of AZD1222 vaccination. The rearrangement uses TRBV19 and TRBJ1-1; D call uncertain. This TCR was sampled from an adult in good health. CDR3 in amino acids: CASIGQINTEAFF. CDR3 DNA: TGTGCCAGTATAGGGCAGATTAACACTGAAGCTTTCTTT.